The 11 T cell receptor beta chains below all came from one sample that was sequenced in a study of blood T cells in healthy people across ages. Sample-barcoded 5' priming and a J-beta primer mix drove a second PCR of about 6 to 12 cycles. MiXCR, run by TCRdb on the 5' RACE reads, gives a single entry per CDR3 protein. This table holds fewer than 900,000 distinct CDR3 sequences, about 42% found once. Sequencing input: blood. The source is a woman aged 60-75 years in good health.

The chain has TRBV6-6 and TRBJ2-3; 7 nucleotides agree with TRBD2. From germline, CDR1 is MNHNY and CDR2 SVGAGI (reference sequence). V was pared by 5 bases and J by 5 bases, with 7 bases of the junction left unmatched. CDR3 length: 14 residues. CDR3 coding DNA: TGTGCCAGCAGTCCGGGACTAAACCAAGATACGCAGTATTTT. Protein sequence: CASSPGLNQDTQYF.

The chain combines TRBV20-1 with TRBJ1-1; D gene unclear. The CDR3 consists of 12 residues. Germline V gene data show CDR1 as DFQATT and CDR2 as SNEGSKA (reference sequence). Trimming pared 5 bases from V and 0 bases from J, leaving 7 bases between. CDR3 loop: CSAPAMNTEAFF. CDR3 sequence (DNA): TGCAGTGCTCCTGCAATGAACACTGAAGCTTTCTTT.

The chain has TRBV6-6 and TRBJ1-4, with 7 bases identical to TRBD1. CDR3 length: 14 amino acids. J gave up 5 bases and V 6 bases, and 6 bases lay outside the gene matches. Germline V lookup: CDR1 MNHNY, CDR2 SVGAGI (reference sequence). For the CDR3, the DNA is TGTGCCAGCAGCCGACAGGGACTAAATGAAAAACTGTTTTTT. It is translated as CASSRQGLNEKLFF.

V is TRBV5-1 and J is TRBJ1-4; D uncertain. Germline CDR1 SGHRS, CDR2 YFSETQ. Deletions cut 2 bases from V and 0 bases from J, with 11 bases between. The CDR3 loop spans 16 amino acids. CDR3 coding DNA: TGCGCCAGCAGCTTAGATGGAGCCTCAACTAATGAAAAACTGTTTTTT. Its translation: CASSLDGASTNEKLFF.

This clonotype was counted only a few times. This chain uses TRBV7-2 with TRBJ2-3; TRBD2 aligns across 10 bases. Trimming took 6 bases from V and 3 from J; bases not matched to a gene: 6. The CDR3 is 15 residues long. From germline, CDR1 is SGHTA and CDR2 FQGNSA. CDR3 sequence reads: CASRRPGLATDTQYF. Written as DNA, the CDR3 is TGTGCCAGCAGACGTCCGGGACTAGCGACAGATACGCAGTATTTT.

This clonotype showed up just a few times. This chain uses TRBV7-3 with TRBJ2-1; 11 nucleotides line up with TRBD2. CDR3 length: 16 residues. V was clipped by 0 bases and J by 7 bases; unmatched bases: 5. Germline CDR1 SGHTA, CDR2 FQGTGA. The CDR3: CASSLTGSGRGNEQFF. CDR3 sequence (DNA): TGTGCCAGCAGCTTAACCGGTAGCGGGAGGGGGAATGAGCAGTTCTTC.

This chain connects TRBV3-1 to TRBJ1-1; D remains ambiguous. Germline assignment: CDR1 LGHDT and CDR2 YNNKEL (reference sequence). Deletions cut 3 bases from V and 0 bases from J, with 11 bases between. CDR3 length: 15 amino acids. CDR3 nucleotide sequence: TGTGCCAGCAGCCATAACACACGTTTGAACACTGAAGCTTTCTTT. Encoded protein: CASSHNTRLNTEAFF.

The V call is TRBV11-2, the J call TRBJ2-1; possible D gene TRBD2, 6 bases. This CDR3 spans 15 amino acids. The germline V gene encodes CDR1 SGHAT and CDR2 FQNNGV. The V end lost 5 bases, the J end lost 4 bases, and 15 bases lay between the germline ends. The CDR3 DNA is TGTGCCAGCAGCACGGGGCGCGGAGGGTACAATGAGCAGTTCTTC. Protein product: CASSTGRGGYNEQFF.

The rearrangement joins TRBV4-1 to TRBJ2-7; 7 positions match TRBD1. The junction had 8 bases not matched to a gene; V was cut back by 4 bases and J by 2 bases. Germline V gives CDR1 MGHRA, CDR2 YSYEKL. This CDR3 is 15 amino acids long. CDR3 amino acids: CASSLRQGSPYEQYF. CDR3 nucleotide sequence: TGCGCCAGCAGCCTTCGACAGGGCTCCCCCTACGAGCAGTACTTC.

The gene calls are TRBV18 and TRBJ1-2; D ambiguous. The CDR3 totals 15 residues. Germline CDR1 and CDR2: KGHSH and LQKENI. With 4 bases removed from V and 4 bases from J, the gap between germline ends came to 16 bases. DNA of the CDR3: TGTGCCAGCTCACAGGCAGTGGAGGTGGGCTATGGCTACACCTTC. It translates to CASSQAVEVGYGYTF.

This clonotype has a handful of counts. The CDR3 sequence is CASSDGLWGAGVTDTQYF. For the CDR3, the DNA is TGTGCCAGCAGTGATGGGTTATGGGGTGCGGGGGTCACAGATACGCAGTATTTT. The rearrangement links TRBV2 to TRBJ2-3; TRBD2 agrees at 7 bases. Trimming removed 3 bases from V and 2 bases from J; junction bases left unmatched: 14. The CDR3 loop spans 18 amino acids. The germline V gene has CDR1 SNHLY and CDR2 FYNNEI.